This T cell receptor (beta chain) was identified during a study of T cell repertoires in cytomegalovirus infection. About the research overall: Well-studied HLA-B-restricted CMV epitopes were used in the study alongside recently identified HLA-C-restricted ones. Matching HLA type, along with CMV infection, was indicated by public TCR beta signatures.

MiXCR, run by TCRdb on the reads, gives a single entry per CDR3 protein. The sample yields around 570,000 distinct CDR3 sequences, roughly 42% seen once. Regarding the study as a whole: Identification of carriers of CMV plus the relevant HLA was performed using cumulative public TCR beta family frequency. There were HLA-C-restricted CMV-specific TCR beta clonotypes dominating the ex vivo response.

Germline lookup yields CDR1 SGHKS and CDR2 YYEKEE (reference sequence). This CDR3 has 16 amino acids. V lost 1 base, J lost 4 bases, and 4 bases stayed unmatched. Notes on this clonotype: Antigen: not known.

The sequencing here drew on cultured PBMCs, taken from culture after CMV antigen stimulation. V is TRBV5-5 and J is TRBJ2-1; 11 bases match TRBD2. The clonotype comes from a human donor in good health (CMV status not recorded). Some clones in this sample may be carry-over from other donors' samples. In DNA, the CDR3 is TGTGCCAGCAGCTTGAAGACTAGCGGGATTTACAATGAGCAGTTCTTC. This translates into CASSLKTSGIYNEQFF.